These 12 T cell receptor beta chains originate from one sample sequenced in a study of CXCR3-negative and CXCR3-positive naive CD8 T cells. Findings and caveats of the study: When CXCR3-positive naive cells were set against CXCR3-negative naive cells, the former had more hydrophobic TRB CDR3s.

No antigen has been identified for these receptors. cDNA libraries for TRB were generated by 5' RACE incorporating UMI labels. No DNA is given; TCRdb re-called the 5' RACE reads and lists each CDR3 protein once. Recorded for this sample: some 130,000 distinct CDR3 sequences. The sample comprised naive CXCR3+ CD8+ T cells from blood. As to subset: CD45RO-CCR7+CD27+CD95- naive CD8+ T cells expressing CXCR3 (TNR3+). The receptors shown here come from a human donor in good health. Some clones in this sample may be carry-over from other donors' samples.

The chain couples TRBV4-2 to TRBJ2-2; the D call of TRBD2 rests on TCRdb alone, since no DNA is present to check it. The CDR3 has 17 residues. Per the germline V gene, CDR1 is LGHNA and CDR2 is YNFKEQ. The CDR3 is CASSQGIAGGLAGELFF.

The chain links TRBV5-1 to TRBJ2-3; TCRdb lists TRBD1, though no DNA is available to test this call. CDR3 length: 15 amino acids. Germline V CDR1 and CDR2: SGHRS, YFSETQ. CDR3 sequence: CASGTLTGAPDTQYF.

The rearrangement joins TRBV12-3 or TRBV12-4 to TRBJ2-7. CDR3 length: 14 residues. CDR3 sequence: CASSAYRSSYEQYF.

This chain joins TRBV29-1 and TRBJ2-7. CDR1 is SQVTM, CDR2 ANQGSEA, per germline. The CDR3 is made up of 12 amino acids. Here the CDR3 reads CSVATEAYEQYF.

V and J are TRBV7-8 and TRBJ2-7; the D call from TCRdb, TRBD1, cannot be confirmed without DNA. The CDR3 consists of 16 residues. Germline CDR1 is SGHVS and CDR2 is FQNEAQ. The CDR3 here is CASSPGQSLSSYEQYF. The full variable domain, its missing parts supplied by reference TRBV7-8 and TRBJ2-7, is GAGVSQSPRYKVAKRGQDVALRCDPISGHVSLFWYQQALGQGPEFLTYFQNEAQLDKSGLPSDRFFAERPEGSVSTLKIQRTQQEDSAVYLCASSPGQSLSSYEQYFGPGTRLTVT.

J is TRBJ1-6 and V is TRBV12-3 or TRBV12-4; TCRdb proposes TRBD1, but this gene call is untestable without DNA. The CDR3 is 11 amino acids. The chain's CDR3 is CASSPGWSLHF.

This sequence joins TRBV28 and TRBJ2-3. Germline CDR1 and CDR2: MDHEN and SYDVKM. The CDR3 is made up of 15 amino acids. CDR3 residues: CASSLLSVSTDTQYF.

The V and J genes are TRBV29-1 and TRBJ1-1. CDR1 and CDR2 from the germline V gene are SQVTM and ANQGSEA. CDR3 size: 11 residues. The CDR3 spells CSVDKNTEAFF. Based on the CDR3 plus reference TRBV29-1 and TRBJ1-1, the full variable domain is SAVISQKPSRDICQRGTSLTIQCQVDSQVTMMFWYRQQPGQSLTLIATANQGSEATYESGFVIDKFPISRPNLTFSTLTVSNMSPEDSSIYLCSVDKNTEAFFGQGTRLTVV.

The V gene is TRBV28, the J gene TRBJ1-1. There are 13 residues in the CDR3. CDR1 is MDHEN and CDR2 is SYDVKM in the germline V gene. This CDR3 is CASSSMYYTEAFF. Combining the CDR3 with reference TRBV28 and TRBJ1-1 gives the whole variable domain DVKVTQSSRYLVKRTGEKVFLECVQDMDHENMFWYRQDPGLGLRLIYFSYDVKMKEKGDIPEGYSVSREKKERFSLILESASTNQTSMYLCASSSMYYTEAFFGQGTRLTVV.

V and J are TRBV7-4 and TRBJ1-6; TCRdb picks TRBD1, but there is no DNA to check that call. The CDR3 extends over 21 amino acids. In germline, CDR1 is SGHVT, CDR2 SQSDAQ. CDR3 amino acids: CASSSPSDRVKYPSYNSPLHF.

The chain joins TRBV12-3 or TRBV12-4 to TRBJ1-1; the TCRdb call, TRBD1, lacks DNA for checking. The CDR3 is made up of 13 amino acids. This CDR3 reads CASIGQGPLEAFF.

This chain uses TRBV20-1 with TRBJ2-1; TCRdb picks TRBD2, but there is no DNA to check that call. This CDR3 has 14 residues. Germline V gene data show CDR1 as DFQATT and CDR2 as SNEGSKA (reference sequence). The CDR3 reads CSARSGDLYNEQFF.